This T cell receptor (beta chain) is from a study of shared clonotypes between healthy human individuals (TCRdb year 2020). With respect to the entire study: The cohort included three men and two women between 18 and 49 years of age. For each donor, CD4 naive and CD4 memory were each run on three plates, CD8 naive on two plates, and CD8 memory on one plate. Blood TCR repertoires of five healthy adults were deeply sequenced to estimate repertoire size and the extent of clonotype sharing between individuals. Different laboratories and diverse techniques were used to prepare libraries and sequence TCR repertoires, to increase sequencing depth and limit assay-specific biases. Leukapheresis yielded between about 0.94 and 9 billion PBMCs per donor. Study-wide findings and limitations: Sampling was restricted to blood, and TCR repertoires in tissue are likely to differ from TCR repertoires in blood. Pairwise subsampling indicated that sequencing depth was expected to affect the degree of clonotype sharing among donors. Because the study included only a small number of donors, the genetic and exposure-history diversity represented was limited. Clonotypes shared by all four sorted-subset donors showed higher generation probabilities than non-shared clonotypes. Across a handful of donors, approximately 4.6% of naive CD4, roughly 3.4% of naive CD8, roughly 2.2% of memory CD4, and about 0.44% of memory CD8 clonotypes were shared. Rarefaction of sorted-subset datasets indicated incomplete sequencing despite the large sequencing depth. Estimated clonotype richness was generally larger for naive than for memory subsets.

TCR CDR3 regions were amplified from genomic DNA by multiplex PCR using the deep immunoSEQ assay. Extracted genomic DNA from each cell subset was distributed evenly across all wells of several immunoSEQ 96-well plates, and each plate was treated as a replicate. For sorted subsets, about 210 ng of genomic DNA, equivalent to some 30,000 T cell genomes, went into each replicate PCR. Purified libraries were measured with a Qubit 3.0 fluorometer, size-checked on a Bioanalyzer 2100, and measured again with the KAPA Library Quantification kit. Every immunoSEQ 96-well plate was sequenced on a dedicated single-read 150-cycle Illumina NextSeq 550 flow cell. The study's processing was this. Because only junctional sequences without quality scores were contained in the immunoSEQ output, filtering matching that applied to full-length reads could not be performed. Sequences were annotated with PyIR, a Python wrapper for IgBLAST v1.9, and V/J genes and CDR3 were assigned using IMGT germline references. Reads with weak V/J assignments (E-value above 1e-6), missing CDR3, stop codons, out-of-frame junctions, or ambiguous translated residues were removed. V3J clonotypes were defined as sequences sharing the same inferred V gene, J gene, and CDR3 amino acid sequence. Percentage overlap between repertoires was calculated by dividing the number of shared unique clonotypes by the size of the smaller repertoire. Three approaches were used to assess repertoire richness: RTK rarefaction, the Chao1 estimator, and Recon v2.1 estimates of unobserved clonotypes. Generation probabilities were computed with OLGA for all TCRbeta clonotypes obtained by the gDNA method from four donors. Not all clones reach the TCRdb copy of this immuneACCESS table, which keeps in-frame sequences only. Checked studies attribute under half of the gap to unresolved V genes and leave the rest unexplained. Clone size and V and J calls were adopted from that table, with D and trimming inferred from the DNA. The sample table lists under 2,500,000 clones, more than 90% of them with a count of one. Roughly 0.13% of the sample lies in the top ten.

With regard to this clone: No antigen is known for it. There are no base qualities to consult, and no much larger clone falls within one base.

Donors were healthy HIV-negative adults with no recently reported acute infections or vaccinations. Every donor was a Caucasian adult residing in Nashville, Tennessee, USA. CD4+ T cells were enriched through magnetic negative selection, after which naive cells were positively selected on CD45RA and the remaining negative fraction served as the memory subset. Blood was obtained by leukapheresis, after which PBMCs were separated by Ficoll-Histopaque density gradient centrifugation and cryopreserved in liquid nitrogen vapor phase. Analytical flow cytometry was used to check the purity and quantity of every magnetically sorted T cell population. Each sorted fraction had its genomic DNA isolated and then quantified by UV absorbance on a Nanodrop 2000c. The source material was naive CD4+ T cells sorted from blood. In light of the paper, this sample's cell subset or site label describes: CD45RA+ positively selected. The receptor was derived from a man aged 18 to 30 in good health.

The CDR3 amino acid sequence is: CASSRIRDSGANVLTF. The DNA reads as follows: TGTGCCAGCAGTCGCATCAGGGACTCTGGGGCCAACGTCCTGACTTTC. Recombination joined TRBV27 with TRBJ2-6; the D gene is perhaps TRBD1, from 5 matching bases. The CDR3 runs 16 residues from the cysteine to the phenylalanine. Only the CDR3 region is kept as DNA, spanning 48 bases read in frame from base 1. V sheds 5 bases and J sheds 0 bases, leaving 11 bases between their ends. Taken from the germline V gene (reference sequence), the CDR1 and CDR2 loops are MNHEY and SMNVEV.